This TCR beta chain is drawn from a study of high-grade serous ovarian cancer treatment subgroups. Study as a whole: Each sample yielded on average about 7,000 unique TCR beta rearrangements from 13,000 or so reads. General study results and limits: Clonal relatedness tracked neoantigen level, and by trend copy number and mutation load. Repertoire similarity ranged about 0.095 to 0.79 between tumors of one patient.

The tumor samples were collected prior to definitive surgery or chemotherapy. A note on this clone: What it binds is unknown.

Repertoires were generated with immunoSEQ multiplex PCR, while TCRdb's copy carries only in-frame clones and drops some. The sample records tens of thousands of clones, about 86% being singletons. The CDR3 is 12 amino acids. Germline trimming cut 8 bases from V and 2 bases from J; bases unmatched to any gene: 0. Per the germline V gene, CDR1 is MNHEY and CDR2 is SMNVEV (reference sequence). This clonotype was sampled from a human donor with high-grade serous ovarian cancer. This chain joins TRBV27 and TRBJ1-3; the match to TRBD1 covers 7 bases. The sample consisted of tumor tissue. As DNA, the CDR3 is TGTGCCAGCCAGGGGGCTGGAAACACCATATATTTT. Translating gives CASQGAGNTIYF.